This TCR beta chain comes out of a study of shared clonotypes between healthy human individuals. Samples underwent the assay at deep level. TCRdb's copy holds only in-frame clones and misses some; the assay was immunoSEQ multiplex PCR. Of about 2.4 million clones detected, roughly 93% appear once; the ten largest clones hold 0.36%. Donors were healthy HIV-negative adults without recent acute infections or vaccinations. This clonotype originated in a man between 18 and 35 years old in good health. Some clones in this sample may be carry-over from other donors' samples. The sample was naive CD4+ T cells from PBMCs. Subset noted: CD45RA+ positively selected.

CDR3 sequence (DNA): TGTGCCACCTCAGGTCGCTCTGGGGCCAACGTCCTGACTTTC. It codes for CATSGRSGANVLTF. The V gene is TRBV30, the J gene TRBJ2-6, with D uncertain. Germline V gives CDR1 GTSNPN, CDR2 SVGIG (reference sequence). V lost 8 bases and J lost 0, with 11 bases in between. This CDR3 has 14 amino acids.